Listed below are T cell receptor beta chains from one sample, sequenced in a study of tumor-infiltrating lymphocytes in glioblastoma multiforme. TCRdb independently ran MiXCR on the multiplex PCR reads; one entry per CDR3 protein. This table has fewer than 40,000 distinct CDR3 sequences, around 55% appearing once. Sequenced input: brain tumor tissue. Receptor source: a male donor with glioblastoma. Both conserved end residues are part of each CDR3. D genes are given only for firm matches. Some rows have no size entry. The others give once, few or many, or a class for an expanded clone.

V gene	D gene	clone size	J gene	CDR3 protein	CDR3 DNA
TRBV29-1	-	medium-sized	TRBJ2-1	CSVGTMTSYNEQFF	TGCAGCGTTGGGACCATGACCAGCTACAATGAGCAGTTCTTC
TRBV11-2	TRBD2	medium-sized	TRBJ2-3	CASSPLAAITSTDTQYF	TGTGCCAGCAGCCCTCTAGCGGCTATCACTAGCACAGATACGCAGTATTTT
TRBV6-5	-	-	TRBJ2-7	CASLPSGCEQYF	TGCGCCAGCCTTCCCTCGGGCTGCGAGCAGTACTTC
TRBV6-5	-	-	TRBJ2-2	CASSYSQGTGELFF	TGTGCCAGCAGTTACTCCCAGGGCACCGGGGAGCTGTTTTTT
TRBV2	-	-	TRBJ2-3	CASSAEYTDTQYF	TGTGCCAGCAGTGCCGAGTACACAGATACGCAGTATTTT
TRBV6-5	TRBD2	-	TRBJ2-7	CTGSYAKLGGGLEQYF	TGTACCGGCAGTTACGCAAAACTTGGCGGGGGGCTCGAGCAGTACTTC
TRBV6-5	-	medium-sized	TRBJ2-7	CASSYDSLAYEQYF	TGTGCCAGCAGTTACGATTCCCTAGCCTACGAGCAGTACTTC
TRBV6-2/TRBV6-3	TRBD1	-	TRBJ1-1	CVSRVQGARRDTEAFF	TGTGTAAGCAGAGTGCAGGGGGCGCGTCGAGACACTGAAGCTTTCTTT
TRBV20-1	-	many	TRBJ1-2	CSADDRSLYGYTF	TGCAGTGCCGACGACAGGAGCCTCTATGGCTACACCTTC
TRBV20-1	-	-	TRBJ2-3	CSMIPGDALVNTQYF	TGCAGTATGATACCGGGAGATGCATTAGTGAATACGCAGTATTTT